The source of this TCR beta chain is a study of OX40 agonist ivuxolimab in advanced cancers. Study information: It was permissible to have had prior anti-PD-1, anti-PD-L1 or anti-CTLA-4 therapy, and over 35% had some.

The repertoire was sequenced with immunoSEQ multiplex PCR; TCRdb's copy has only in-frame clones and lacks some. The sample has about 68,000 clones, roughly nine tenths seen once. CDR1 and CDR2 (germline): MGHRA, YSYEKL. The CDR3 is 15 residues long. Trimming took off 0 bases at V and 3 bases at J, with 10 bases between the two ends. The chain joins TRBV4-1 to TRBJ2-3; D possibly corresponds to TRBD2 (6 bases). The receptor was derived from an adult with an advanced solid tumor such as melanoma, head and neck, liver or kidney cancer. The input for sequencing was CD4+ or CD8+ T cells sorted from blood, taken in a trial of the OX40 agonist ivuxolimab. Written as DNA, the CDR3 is TGCGCCAGCAGCCAAGACGCGGGACCAACAGATACGCAGTATTTT. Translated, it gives CASSQDAGPTDTQYF.